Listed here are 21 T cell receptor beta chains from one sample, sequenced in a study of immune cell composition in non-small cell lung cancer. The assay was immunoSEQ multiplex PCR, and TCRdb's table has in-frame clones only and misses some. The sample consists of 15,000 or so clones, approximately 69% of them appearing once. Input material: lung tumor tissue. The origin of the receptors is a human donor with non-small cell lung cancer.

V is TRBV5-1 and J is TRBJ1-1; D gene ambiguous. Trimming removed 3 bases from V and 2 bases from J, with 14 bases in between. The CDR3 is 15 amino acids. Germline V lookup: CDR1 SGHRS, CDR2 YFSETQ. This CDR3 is CASSSSLWANTEAFF. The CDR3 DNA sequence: TGCGCCAGCAGCTCGTCGCTTTGGGCAAACACTGAAGCTTTCTTT.

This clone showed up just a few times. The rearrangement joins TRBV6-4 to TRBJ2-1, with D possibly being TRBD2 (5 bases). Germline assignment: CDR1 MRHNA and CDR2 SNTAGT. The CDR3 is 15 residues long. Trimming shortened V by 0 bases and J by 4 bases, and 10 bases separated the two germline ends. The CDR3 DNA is TGTGCCAGCAGTGACTCGGTATCGGGGTACAATGAGCAGTTCTTC. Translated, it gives CASSDSVSGYNEQFF.

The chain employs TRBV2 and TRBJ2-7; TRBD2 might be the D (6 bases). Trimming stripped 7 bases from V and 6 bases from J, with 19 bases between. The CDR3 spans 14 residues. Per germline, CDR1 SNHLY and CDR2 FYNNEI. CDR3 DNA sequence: TGTGCCAGCATAGATGGCGGGGTTCGACTCGAGCAGTACTTC. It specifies CASIDGGVRLEQYF.

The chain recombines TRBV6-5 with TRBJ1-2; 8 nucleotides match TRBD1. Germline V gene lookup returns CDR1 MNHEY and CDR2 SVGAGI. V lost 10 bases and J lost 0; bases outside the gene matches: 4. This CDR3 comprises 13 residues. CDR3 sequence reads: CATGQGANYGYTF. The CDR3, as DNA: TGTGCCACCGGACAGGGAGCTAACTATGGCTACACCTTC.

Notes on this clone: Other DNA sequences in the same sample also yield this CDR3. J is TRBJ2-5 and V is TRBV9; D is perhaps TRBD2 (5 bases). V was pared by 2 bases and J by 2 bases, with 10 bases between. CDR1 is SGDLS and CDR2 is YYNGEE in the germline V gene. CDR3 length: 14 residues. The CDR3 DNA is TGTGCCAGCAGCGTCGAAGCGGCTCAAGAGACCCAGTACTTC. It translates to CASSVEAAQETQYF.

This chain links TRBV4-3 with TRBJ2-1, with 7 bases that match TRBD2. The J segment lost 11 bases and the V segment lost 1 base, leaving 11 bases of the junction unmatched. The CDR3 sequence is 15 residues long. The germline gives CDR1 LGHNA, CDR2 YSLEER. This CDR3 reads CASSQAAGRVGKQFF. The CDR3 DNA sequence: TGCGCCAGCAGCCAAGCGGCAGGGAGGGTAGGAAAGCAGTTCTTC.

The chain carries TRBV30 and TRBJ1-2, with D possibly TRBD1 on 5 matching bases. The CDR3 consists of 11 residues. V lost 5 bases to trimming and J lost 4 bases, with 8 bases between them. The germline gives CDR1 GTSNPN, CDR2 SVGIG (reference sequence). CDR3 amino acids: CAWAGSYGYTF. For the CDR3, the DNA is TGTGCCTGGGCAGGGTCCTATGGCTACACCTTC.

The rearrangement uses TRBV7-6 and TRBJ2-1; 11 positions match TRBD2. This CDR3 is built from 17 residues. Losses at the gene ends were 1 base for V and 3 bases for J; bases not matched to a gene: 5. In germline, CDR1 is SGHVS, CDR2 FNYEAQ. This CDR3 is CASSLGVGTSGYNEQFF. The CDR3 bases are TGTGCCAGCAGCTTAGGAGTCGGGACTAGCGGCTACAATGAGCAGTTCTTC. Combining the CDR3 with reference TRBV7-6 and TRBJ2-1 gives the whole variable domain GAGVSQSPRYKVTKRGQDVALRCDPISGHVSLYWYRQALGQGPEFLTYFNYEAQQDKSGLPNDRFSAERPEGSISTLTIQRTEQRDSAMYRCASSLGVGTSGYNEQFFGPGTRLTVL.

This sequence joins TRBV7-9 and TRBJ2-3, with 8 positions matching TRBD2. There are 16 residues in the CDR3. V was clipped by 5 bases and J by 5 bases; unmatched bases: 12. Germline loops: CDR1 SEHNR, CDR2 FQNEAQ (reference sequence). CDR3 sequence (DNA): TGTGCCAGCAGCCTCGGGGGGGTTTTAATAATAGATACGCAGTATTTT. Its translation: CASSLGGVLIIDTQYF.

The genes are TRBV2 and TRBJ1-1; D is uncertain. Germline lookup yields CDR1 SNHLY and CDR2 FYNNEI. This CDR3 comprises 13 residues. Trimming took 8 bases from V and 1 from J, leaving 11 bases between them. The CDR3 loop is CASEEEQNTEAFF. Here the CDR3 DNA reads TGTGCCAGCGAAGAGGAACAGAACACTGAAGCTTTCTTT.

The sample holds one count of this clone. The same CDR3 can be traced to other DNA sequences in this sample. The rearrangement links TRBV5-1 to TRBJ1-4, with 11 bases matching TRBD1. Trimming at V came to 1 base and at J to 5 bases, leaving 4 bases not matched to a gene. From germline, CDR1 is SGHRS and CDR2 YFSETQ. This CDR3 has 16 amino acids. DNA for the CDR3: TGCGCCAGCAGCTTGTTCGGGACAGGGGGAAATGAAAAACTGTTTTTT. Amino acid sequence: CASSLFGTGGNEKLFF.

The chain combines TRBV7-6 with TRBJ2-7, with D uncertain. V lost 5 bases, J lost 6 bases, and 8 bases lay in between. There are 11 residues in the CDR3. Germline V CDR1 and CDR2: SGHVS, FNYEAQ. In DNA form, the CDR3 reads TGTGCCAGCAGCAACATTCGCGAGCAGTACTTC. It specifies CASSNIREQYF.

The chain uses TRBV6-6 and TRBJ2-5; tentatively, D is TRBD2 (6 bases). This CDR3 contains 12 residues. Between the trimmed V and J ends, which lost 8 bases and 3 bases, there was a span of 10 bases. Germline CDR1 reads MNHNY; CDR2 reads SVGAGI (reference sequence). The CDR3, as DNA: TGTGCCAGCTTGGGACTGGAAGAGACCCAGTACTTC. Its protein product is CASLGLEETQYF.

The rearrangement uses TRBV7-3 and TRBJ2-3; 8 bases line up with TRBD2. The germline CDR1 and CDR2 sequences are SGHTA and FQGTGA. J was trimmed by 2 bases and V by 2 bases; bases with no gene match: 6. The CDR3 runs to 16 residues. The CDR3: CASSLSGSGVTDTQYF. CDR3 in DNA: TGTGCCAGCAGCTTATCGGGTAGCGGGGTCACAGATACGCAGTATTTT. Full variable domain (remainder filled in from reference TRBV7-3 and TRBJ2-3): GAGVSQTPSNKVTEKGKYVELRCDPISGHTALYWYRQSLGQGPEFLIYFQGTGAADDSGLPNDRFFAVRPEGSVSTLKIQRTERGDSAVYLCASSLSGSGVTDTQYFGPGTRLTVL.

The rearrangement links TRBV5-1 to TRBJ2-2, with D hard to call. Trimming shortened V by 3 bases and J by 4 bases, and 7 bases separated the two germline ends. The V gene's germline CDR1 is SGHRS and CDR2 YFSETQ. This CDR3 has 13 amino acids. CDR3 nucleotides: TGCGCCAGCAGCTCTCGGGTCACCGGGGAGCTGTTTTTT. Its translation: CASSSRVTGELFF.

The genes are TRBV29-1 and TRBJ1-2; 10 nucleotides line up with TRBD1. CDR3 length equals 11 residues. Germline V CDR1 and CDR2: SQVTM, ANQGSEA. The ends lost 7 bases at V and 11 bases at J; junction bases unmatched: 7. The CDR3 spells CSARTGGSYTF. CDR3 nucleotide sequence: TGCAGCGCCCGGACAGGGGGGAGTTACACCTTC. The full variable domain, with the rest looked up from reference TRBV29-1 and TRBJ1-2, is SAVISQKPSRDICQRGTSLTIQCQVDSQVTMMFWYRQQPGQSLTLIATANQGSEATYESGFVIDKFPISRPNLTFSTLTVSNMSPEDSSIYLCSARTGGSYTFGSGTRLTVV.

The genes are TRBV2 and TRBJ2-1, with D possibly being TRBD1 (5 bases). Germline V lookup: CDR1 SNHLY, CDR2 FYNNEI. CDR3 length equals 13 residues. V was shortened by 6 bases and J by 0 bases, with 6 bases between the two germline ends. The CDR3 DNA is TGTGCCAGCAGAGGGGTCTCCTACAATGAGCAGTTCTTC. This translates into CASRGVSYNEQFF.

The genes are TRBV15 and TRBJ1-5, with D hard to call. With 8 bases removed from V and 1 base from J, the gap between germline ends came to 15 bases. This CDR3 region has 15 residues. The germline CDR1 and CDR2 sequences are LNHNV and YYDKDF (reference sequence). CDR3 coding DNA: TGTGCCACCTCTATCAAAATAGAGAGCAATCAGCCCCAGCATTTT. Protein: CATSIKIESNQPQHF.

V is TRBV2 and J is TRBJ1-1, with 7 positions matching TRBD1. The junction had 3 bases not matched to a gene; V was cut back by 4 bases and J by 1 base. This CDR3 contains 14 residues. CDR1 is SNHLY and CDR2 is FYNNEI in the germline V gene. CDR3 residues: CASSAWDRNTEAFF. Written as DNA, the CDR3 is TGTGCCAGCAGTGCCTGGGACAGGAACACTGAAGCTTTCTTT.

In nucleotides, the CDR3 is TGTGCCAGCAGTGAAAAGGCTAGCGGGGGTCAAGAGACCCAGTACTTC. Amino acids: CASSEKASGGQETQYF. The gene calls are TRBV2 and TRBJ2-5; TRBD2 aligns across 10 bases. CDR3 length: 16 residues. The V segment lost 2 bases and the J segment 2 bases; nucleotides outside the gene matches: 5. Germline lookup yields CDR1 SNHLY and CDR2 FYNNEI.

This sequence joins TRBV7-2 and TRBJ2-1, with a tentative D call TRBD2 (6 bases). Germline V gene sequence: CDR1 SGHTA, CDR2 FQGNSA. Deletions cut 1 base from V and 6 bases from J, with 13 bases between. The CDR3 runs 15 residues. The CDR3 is CASSLDAGGANEQFF. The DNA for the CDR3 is TGTGCCAGCAGCTTAGACGCCGGGGGAGCCAATGAGCAGTTCTTC.